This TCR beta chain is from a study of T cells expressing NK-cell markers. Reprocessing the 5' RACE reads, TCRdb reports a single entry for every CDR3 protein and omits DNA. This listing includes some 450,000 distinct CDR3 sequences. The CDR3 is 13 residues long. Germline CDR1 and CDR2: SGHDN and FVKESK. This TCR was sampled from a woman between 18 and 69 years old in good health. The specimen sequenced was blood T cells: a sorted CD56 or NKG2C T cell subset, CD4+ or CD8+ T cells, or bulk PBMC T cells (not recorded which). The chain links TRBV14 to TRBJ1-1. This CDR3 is CASRNRSLTEAFF.